Given below is one TCR beta chain in context. There is no known antigen for this receptor. No base-level quality is on record; no much larger clone is a single base apart. Deep TCRbeta sequencing was performed with the immunoSEQ platform. The authors' pipeline ran thus. Only productive rearrangements were exported from the immunoSEQ Analyzer for further analysis. T cell phenotypes were assigned to bulk TCRbeta clonotypes by matching the clonotypes to single-cell RNA+TCR-seq clones that had the same TCRbeta sequence. Using bulk TCR sequencing data, clone enrichment in tumor was calculated by dividing a clone's tumor frequency by the same clone's PBMC frequency. GLIPH was used to sort TCRs into specificity groups, which are clusters of distinct TCRs that likely recognize common antigens through shared CDR3 motifs. Entries here come from immuneACCESS through TCRdb and include only in-frame sequences with V and J called. Some clones fail to appear in such tables; in the studies checked, an unresolved V gene covers under half of the shortfall, and the cause of the remainder is unknown. V, J and clone size were drawn from that table, and D and trimming were deduced from the DNA. This sample gives 30,000 to 40,000 clones in total; roughly 78% of them show up just once. The ten most abundant clones make up about 35% of the sample.

The data were taken from a study of T cells in tumors after PD-1 blockade (dated by TCRdb to the late 2010s). Context from the whole study: Patients with prior checkpoint blockade, systemic immunosuppressant use, or recent radiotherapy or other anti-cancer therapy within 4 weeks were excluded. Paired single-cell RNA and TCR sequencing was performed on site-matched tumors from BCC or SCC patients before and after anti-PD-1 therapy. On average, peripheral blood samples yielded 35,000 to 40,000 unique clonotypes and 100,000 to 140,000 TCR templates (range roughly 24,000-280,000). Ongoing daily vismodegib 150 mg was also given to a subset of patients during anti-PD-1 treatment. Patients were treated with either pembrolizumab 200 mg every 3 weeks or cemiplimab 350 mg every 2 weeks. RECIST version 1.1 was used to evaluate clinical response. To compare clonotypes in blood and tumor, bulk TCR sequencing was done on some 10 peripheral blood samples taken from 5 or 6 patients. Summary of the overall study and its limitations: About 41% of tumor TCR clonotypes were found in blood, and some novel exhausted tumor clones appeared in pre-treatment blood, suggesting peripheral recruitment. Where the novel T cell clones came from was not identified, and possible sources could include lymphoid organs or rare unexpanded clones inside the tumor or in the tumor periphery.

The label giving this sample's time point can be read as: before anti-PD-1 therapy. For bulk TCRbeta sequencing, genomic DNA was extracted from tumor biopsies or peripheral blood, and input amounts ranged from roughly 600 ng to 6,500 ng. Histologically proven advanced or metastatic basal or squamous cell carcinoma was present in all patients, all of whom were poor candidates for surgical resection. The basal cell carcinoma cohort comprised around eleven patients, of whom roughly 8 had bulk tumor TCR sequencing. Clipping removes 5 bases from V and 0 bases from J, with 10 as the unmatched junction base count. According to the germline V gene, CDR1 reads SGHTA and CDR2 reads FQGNSA. The CDR3 has 17 amino acids, counting the end cysteine and phenylalanine. Solely the CDR3 DNA is kept, with 51 bases framed from the first base.

The chain is encoded by TRBV7-2 joined to TRBJ2-1, with 7 bases in between that match TRBD2. Sequencing was performed on PBMCs, taken before anti-PD-1 treatment. This clonotype was obtained from a human donor with basal cell carcinoma. The CDR3 protein is CASSPVGLADSYNEQFF. The bases are TGTGCCAGCAGCCCGGTCGGCCTAGCGGACTCCTACAATGAGCAGTTCTTC. The variable domain in full, with residues beyond the CDR3 obtained from the reference TRBV7-2 and TRBJ2-1 genes, is GAGVSQSPSNKVTEKGKDVELRCDPISGHTALYWYRQSLGQGLEFLIYFQGNSAPDKSGLPSDRFSAERTGGSVSTLTIQRTQQEDSAVYLCASSPVGLADSYNEQFFGPGTRLTVL.